The 29 T cell receptor beta chains reported below all come from one sample, sequenced in a study of blood T cell repertoires in COVID-19 (dated by TCRdb to 2018 to 2021). The library was produced with the immunoSEQ multiplex PCR assay. Imported from immuneACCESS, the table was reduced by TCRdb to in-frame sequences with V and J called. These copies leave out some clones; in studies compared against another copy, an unresolved V gene accounts for under half, and the cause of the remainder is not known. In all, the sample holds hundreds of thousands of clones, and about nine tenths of those were seen once. Roughly 10% of the sample belongs to the ten largest clones. Sequenced: PBMCs or T cells enriched from blood (not recorded which). The receptors here all came from a woman between 25 and 40 years old who had recovered from COVID-19.

The gene calls are TRBV2 and TRBJ1-1; D uncertain. The germline V gene encodes CDR1 SNHLY and CDR2 FYNNEI. V gave up 3 bases and J gave up 0 bases, with 8 bases separating them. The CDR3 runs to 14 residues. CDR3 sequence (DNA): TGTGCCAGCAGTGAGCTTTCGGTGAACACTGAAGCTTTCTTT. Amino acid sequence: CASSELSVNTEAFF.

This chain uses TRBV29-1 with TRBJ1-2, with no clear D. V lost 3 bases and J lost 2, with 4 bases in between. Per the germline V gene, CDR1 is SQVTM and CDR2 is ANQGSEA. The CDR3 contains 11 residues. CDR3 protein: CSVDANYGYTF. CDR3 sequence (DNA): TGCAGCGTTGACGCGAACTATGGCTACACCTTC.

The chain recombines TRBV7-2 with TRBJ2-1, with 8 bases aligning to TRBD2. The CDR3 loop spans 15 amino acids. Trimming removed 4 bases from V and 3 bases from J; junction bases left unmatched: 5. The germline V gene has CDR1 SGHTA and CDR2 FQGNSA. The CDR3 sequence is CASSSRGGVYNEQFF. CDR3 DNA: TGTGCCAGCAGCTCCCGGGGGGGGGTCTACAATGAGCAGTTCTTC.

Notes on this clone: An end of the junction differs from the germline gene, which may be a read error. The J gene is TRBJ1-1, the V gene TRBV12-3 or TRBV12-4; D perhaps matches TRBD1 (5 bases). This CDR3 has 13 amino acids. This chain's CDR3 is CASSLPGNPEAFF. The DNA of the CDR3 is TGTGCCAGCAGTTTGCCAGGGAACCCTGAAGCTTTCTTT.

V and J are TRBV9 and TRBJ2-1; unclear D gene. Per germline, CDR1 SGDLS and CDR2 YYNGEE. The CDR3 sequence is 13 residues long. The ends were cut back, 1 base at V and 5 bases at J, with 7 bases in the middle. For the CDR3, the DNA is TGTGCCAGCAGCGTAAGGCAGGACAATGAGCAGTTCTTC. It specifies CASSVRQDNEQFF.

V usage is TRBV28 and J usage is TRBJ1-3, with D perhaps TRBD1 (6 bases). The CDR3 sequence is 17 residues long. V gave up 5 bases and J gave up 3 bases, with 20 bases separating them. Germline lookup yields CDR1 MDHEN and CDR2 SYDVKM. CDR3 sequence (DNA): TGTGCCAGCAGTCCTCACACAGGGCTAGTCGGTGGAAACACCATATATTTT. This sequence encodes CASSPHTGLVGGNTIYF.

This clone was seen a few times. The genes are TRBV5-1 and TRBJ1-2; D uncertain. The length of the CDR3 is 13 residues. Germline V gene data show CDR1 as SGHRS and CDR2 as YFSETQ. The ends were cut back, 0 bases at V and 3 bases at J, with 6 bases in the middle. CDR3 DNA: TGCGCCAGCAGCTTGGAGTCGGACTATGGCTACACCTTC. As protein: CASSLESDYGYTF.

V usage is TRBV5-1 and J usage is TRBJ2-7, with 9 bases that match TRBD2. In germline, CDR1 is SGHRS, CDR2 YFSETQ. The ends lost 4 bases at V and 3 bases at J; junction bases unmatched: 8. This CDR3 contains 15 residues. Here the CDR3 reads CASSLIAGANYEQYF. CDR3 in DNA: TGCGCCAGCAGCCTGATAGCGGGAGCCAACTACGAGCAGTACTTC.

V gene TRBV28 combines with J gene TRBJ1-1; 8 bases map to TRBD1. Germline CDR1 is MDHEN and CDR2 is SYDVKM. The CDR3 is 14 residues long. The J segment lost 3 bases and the V segment lost 6 bases, leaving 6 bases of the junction unmatched. The CDR3 reads CASSLTGADTEAFF. The CDR3 coding sequence is TGTGCCAGCAGCCTGACAGGGGCGGACACTGAAGCTTTCTTT.

The V call is TRBV10-2, the J call TRBJ2-7; D is possibly TRBD2 (7 bases). Trimming removed 8 bases from V and 3 bases from J, with 14 bases in between. The CDR3 has 13 amino acids. Germline V gene data show CDR1 as WSHSY and CDR2 as SAAADI. The CDR3 loop is CASVRRGGYEQYF. As DNA, the CDR3 is TGCGCCAGCGTCAGAAGGGGGGGCTACGAGCAGTACTTC.

The chain has TRBV14 and TRBJ1-2, with a possible D match to TRBD1 (6 bases). Trimming cost V 5 bases and J 8 bases, with 18 bases left between them. Germline CDR1 SGHDN, CDR2 FVKESK. This CDR3 is built from 14 residues. In DNA, the CDR3 is TGTGCCAGCAGCTTTGAGGGGGTCTCGTTCGGCTACACCTTC. It specifies CASSFEGVSFGYTF.

The chain combines TRBV2 with TRBJ2-1; TRBD2 matches 9 bases. The junction had 6 bases not matched to a gene; V was cut back by 7 bases and J by 2 bases. This CDR3 has 15 residues. Germline-derived CDR1 and CDR2 are SNHLY and FYNNEI. The CDR3 loop reads CASNKREDPYNEQFF. In DNA form, the CDR3 reads TGTGCCAGCAATAAGCGGGAGGACCCCTACAATGAGCAGTTCTTC.

This clone was recorded at least ten times. V gene TRBV5-1 combines with J gene TRBJ2-7; a possible D gene is TRBD2 (5 bases). There are 14 residues in the CDR3. Between the trimmed V and J ends, which lost 4 bases and 5 bases, there was a span of 16 bases. CDR1 SGHRS and CDR2 YFSETQ come from the germline V gene. CDR3 amino acids: CASSLIASGNEQYF. The CDR3 region has the DNA TGCGCCAGCAGCCTCATAGCGTCCGGAAACGAGCAGTACTTC.

The gene calls are TRBV7-9 and TRBJ1-2; TRBD1 aligns across 8 bases. The CDR3 extends over 16 amino acids. V was clipped by 1 base and J by 5 bases; unmatched bases: 9. The germline gives CDR1 SEHNR, CDR2 FQNEAQ (reference sequence). DNA for the CDR3: TGTGCCAGCAGCTTAGGGATCGACAGGGGCTGGTATGGCTACACCTTC. Its translation is CASSLGIDRGWYGYTF.

V usage is TRBV24-1 and J usage is TRBJ2-5; 13 bases fit TRBD2. CDR1 is KGHDR, CDR2 SFDVKD, per germline. V dropped 3 bases and J dropped 1; count of bases not matched to a gene: 7. The CDR3 spans 18 residues. The CDR3 DNA reads TGTGCCACCAGTGATCGGGGACTAGCGGGAACAGTCCAAGAGACCCAGTACTTC. Residues: CATSDRGLAGTVQETQYF.

This chain joins TRBV4-1 and TRBJ1-2; the match to TRBD1 covers 8 bases. CDR3 length: 19 amino acids. Germline V CDR1 and CDR2: MGHRA, YSYEKL. Trimming took 0 bases from V and 4 from J; bases not matched to a gene: 16. The CDR3 DNA follows: TGCGCCAGCAGCCAAGATTCTTTTGAGGGATGGGACAGGAGCTATGGCTACACCTTC. Protein sequence: CASSQDSFEGWDRSYGYTF.

Comment on this clone: Other DNA sequences in this sample translate to the same CDR3. The chain joins TRBV19 to TRBJ1-2; D is perhaps TRBD1 (5 bases). Trimming pared 5 bases from V and 3 bases from J, leaving 10 bases between. The CDR3 loop spans 13 amino acids. Per the germline V gene, CDR1 is LNHDA and CDR2 is SQIVND (reference sequence). In DNA form, the CDR3 reads TGTGCCAGTAGTTATCGGGGGGACTATGGCTACACCTTC. Its protein is CASSYRGDYGYTF.

J is TRBJ1-1 and V is TRBV25-1; D remains unclear. Germline V CDR1 and CDR2: MGHDK, SYGVNS. There are 13 residues in the CDR3. Trimming cost V 1 base and J 3 bases, with 6 bases left between them. The CDR3 DNA sequence: TGTGCCAGCAGTGAATTCTCGGACACTGAAGCTTTCTTT. Its translation: CASSEFSDTEAFF.

The chain couples TRBV6-1 to TRBJ2-2; 7 nucleotides line up with TRBD1. V shed 1 base and J 6 bases; nucleotides not matched to a gene: 2. Per the germline V gene, CDR1 is MNHNS and CDR2 is SASEGT. The CDR3 is made up of 14 amino acids. CDR3 sequence (DNA): TGTGCCAGCAGTGAAGGACAGGGCCCCGGGGAGCTGTTTTTT. This gives the protein CASSEGQGPGELFF.

The CDR3 sequence is CASSPLITGVLGTEAFF. Written as DNA, the CDR3 is TGTGCCAGCTCACCATTAATAACAGGGGTTTTAGGCACTGAAGCTTTCTTT. V usage is TRBV18 and J usage is TRBJ1-1; 7 nucleotides align to TRBD1. Germline CDR1 KGHSH, CDR2 LQKENI. CDR3 length: 17 amino acids. V trimming: 2 bases; J trimming: 4 bases; junction bases outside the gene matches: 13.

V usage is TRBV4-1 and J usage is TRBJ2-7; D perhaps matches TRBD1 (5 bases). Germline CDR1 is MGHRA and CDR2 is YSYEKL. Trimming left V 1 base short and J 3 bases short, with 22 bases between. The CDR3 sequence is 18 residues long. In DNA form, the CDR3 reads TGCGCCAGCAGCCAAGCCCCCCGGGCAGGGAAGTTCAGCTACGAGCAGTACTTC. This codes for CASSQAPRAGKFSYEQYF.

The genes are TRBV7-9 and TRBJ1-6; 7 bases match TRBD1. Germline loops: CDR1 SEHNR, CDR2 FQNEAQ (reference sequence). The CDR3 consists of 15 residues. V lost 5 bases, J lost 5 bases, and 6 bases stayed unmatched. This CDR3 is CASSPGTEDNSPLHF. The CDR3, as DNA: TGTGCCAGCAGCCCCGGGACAGAGGATAATTCACCCCTCCACTTT.

The rearrangement joins TRBV5-1 to TRBJ1-5; TRBD1 aligns across 7 bases. CDR1 and CDR2 from the germline V gene are SGHRS and YFSETQ. With 0 bases clipped from V and 5 bases from J, the junction kept 2 bases outside the gene matches. This CDR3 has 14 residues. CDR3 sequence reads: CASSLGQGDQPQHF. CDR3 nucleotide sequence: TGCGCCAGCAGCTTGGGACAGGGAGATCAGCCCCAGCATTTT.

The chain joins TRBV10-3 to TRBJ2-3; the D gene is possibly TRBD2 (6 bases). The CDR3 loop spans 15 amino acids. Germline assignment: CDR1 ENHRY and CDR2 SYGVKD. V dropped 0 bases and J dropped 7 bases, with 14 bases sitting between them. In DNA, the CDR3 is TGTGCCATCAGTGAGTCGAACGGCGGGGTAAATACGCAGTATTTT. Protein product: CAISESNGGVNTQYF.

The genes are TRBV19 and TRBJ1-5; D gene ambiguous. Germline loops: CDR1 LNHDA, CDR2 SQIVND (reference sequence). V shed 5 bases and J shed 1 base, with 18 bases lying between them. This CDR3 is built from 17 residues. CDR3 DNA: TGTGCCAGTAGTGTACCTACTTTTACAGAGAGCAATCAGCCCCAGCATTTT. This gives the protein CASSVPTFTESNQPQHF.

The gene calls are TRBV15 and TRBJ1-1, with D perhaps matching TRBD1 (5 bases). The CDR3 contains 15 residues. Germline values: CDR1 LNHNV, CDR2 YYDKDF (reference sequence). V dropped 0 bases and J dropped 8 bases, with 16 bases sitting between them. CDR3 sequence reads: CATSRDPSGLGEAFF. As DNA, the CDR3 is TGTGCCACCAGCAGAGATCCTTCAGGGCTTGGGGAAGCTTTCTTT. Full variable domain (outside the CDR3, taken from reference TRBV15 and TRBJ1-1): DAMVIQNPRYQVTQFGKPVTLSCSQTLNHNVMYWYQQKSSQAPKLLFHYYDKDFNNEADTPDNFQSRRPNTSFCFLDIRSPGLGDTAMYLCATSRDPSGLGEAFFGQGTRLTVV.

The V gene is TRBV15, the J gene TRBJ2-2; 13 nucleotides line up with TRBD2. The CDR3 loop spans 15 amino acids. CDR1 LNHNV and CDR2 YYDKDF come from the germline V gene (reference sequence). With V trimmed by 5 bases and J by 5 bases, 2 bases remained unmatched. CDR3 region: CATSWTSGRTGELFF. The DNA for the CDR3 is TGTGCCACCAGCTGGACTAGCGGGAGAACCGGGGAGCTGTTTTTT.

This clone was detected only once. The chain couples TRBV10-1 to TRBJ2-3; the match to TRBD2 covers 8 bases. The V gene's germline CDR1 is WNHNN and CDR2 SYGVQD (reference sequence). CDR3 length equals 15 residues. With 6 bases clipped from V and 1 base from J, the junction kept 6 bases outside the gene matches. The CDR3 DNA sequence: TGCGCCAGCAGAAGATCAGCGGGGGGCACAGATACGCAGTATTTT. Residues: CASRRSAGGTDTQYF.

This chain connects TRBV6-5 to TRBJ1-1; tentative D call: TRBD1 (6 bases). The CDR3 runs 15 residues. V was trimmed by 6 bases and J by 3 bases, leaving 17 bases between them. Germline assignment: CDR1 MNHEY and CDR2 SVGAGI. CDR3 region: CASSQGRGWDTEAFF. CDR3 DNA: TGTGCCAGCAGCCAGGGGAGGGGCTGGGACACTGAAGCTTTCTTT.